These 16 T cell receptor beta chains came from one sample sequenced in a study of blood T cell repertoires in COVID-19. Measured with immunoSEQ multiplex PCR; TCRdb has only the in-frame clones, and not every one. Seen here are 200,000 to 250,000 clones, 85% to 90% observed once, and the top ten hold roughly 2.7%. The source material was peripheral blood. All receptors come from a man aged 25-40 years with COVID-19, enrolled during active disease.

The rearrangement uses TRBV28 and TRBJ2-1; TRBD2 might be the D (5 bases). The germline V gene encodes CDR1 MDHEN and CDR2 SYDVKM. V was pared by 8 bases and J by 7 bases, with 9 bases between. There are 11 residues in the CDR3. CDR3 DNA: TGTGCCAGCGCGGAGGCAAATGAGCAGTTCTTC. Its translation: CASAEANEQFF.

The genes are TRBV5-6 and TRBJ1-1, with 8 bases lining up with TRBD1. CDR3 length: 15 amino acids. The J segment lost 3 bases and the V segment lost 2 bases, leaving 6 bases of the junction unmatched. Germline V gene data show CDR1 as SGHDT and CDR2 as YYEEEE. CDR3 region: CASSFYPGQDTEAFF. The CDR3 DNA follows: TGTGCCAGCAGCTTTTACCCGGGACAGGACACTGAAGCTTTCTTT.

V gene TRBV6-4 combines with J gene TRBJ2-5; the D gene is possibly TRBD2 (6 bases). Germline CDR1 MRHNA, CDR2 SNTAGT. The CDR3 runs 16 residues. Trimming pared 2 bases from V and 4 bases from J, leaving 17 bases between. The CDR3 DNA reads TGTGCCAGCAGTGACGCGGGGAAACCCGAAGTAGAGACCCAGTACTTC. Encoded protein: CASSDAGKPEVETQYF.

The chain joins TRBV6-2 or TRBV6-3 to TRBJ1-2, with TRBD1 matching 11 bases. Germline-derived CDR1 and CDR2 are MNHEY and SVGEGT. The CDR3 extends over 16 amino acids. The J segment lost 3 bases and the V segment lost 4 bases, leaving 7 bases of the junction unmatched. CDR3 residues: CASSSDRGRIYYGYTF. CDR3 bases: TGTGCCAGCAGTTCGGACAGGGGGCGCATCTACTATGGCTACACCTTC.

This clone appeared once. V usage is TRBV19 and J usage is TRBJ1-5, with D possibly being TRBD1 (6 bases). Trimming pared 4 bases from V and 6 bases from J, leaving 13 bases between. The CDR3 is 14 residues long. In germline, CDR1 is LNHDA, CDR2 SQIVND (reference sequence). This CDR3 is CASSTMQGPQPQHF. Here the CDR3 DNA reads TGTGCCAGTAGTACAATGCAGGGGCCTCAGCCCCAGCATTTT.

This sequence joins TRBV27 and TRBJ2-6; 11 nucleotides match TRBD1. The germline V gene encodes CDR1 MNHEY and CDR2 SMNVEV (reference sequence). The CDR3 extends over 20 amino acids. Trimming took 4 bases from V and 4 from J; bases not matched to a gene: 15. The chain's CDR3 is CASSYRSSGQGVLGANVLTF. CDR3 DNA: TGTGCCAGCAGTTACCGATCCTCGGGACAGGGGGTGTTGGGGGCCAACGTCCTGACTTTC.

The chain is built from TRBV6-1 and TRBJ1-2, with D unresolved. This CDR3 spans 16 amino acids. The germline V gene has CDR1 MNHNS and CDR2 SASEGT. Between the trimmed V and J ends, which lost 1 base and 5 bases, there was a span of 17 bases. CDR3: CASSEEVGRQVYGYTF. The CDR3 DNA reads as TGTGCCAGCAGTGAAGAGGTTGGCAGGCAGGTATATGGCTACACCTTC.

Here the CDR3 DNA reads TGTGCCAGCAGTCCCCGGACAGCGCGGAACACTGAAGCTTTCTTT. Amino acids: CASSPRTARNTEAFF. The chain recombines TRBV28 with TRBJ1-1; tentatively, D is TRBD1 (6 bases). The CDR3 totals 15 residues. Looked up from germline, CDR1 is MDHEN and CDR2 is SYDVKM. V dropped 5 bases and J dropped 1 base, with 14 bases sitting between them.

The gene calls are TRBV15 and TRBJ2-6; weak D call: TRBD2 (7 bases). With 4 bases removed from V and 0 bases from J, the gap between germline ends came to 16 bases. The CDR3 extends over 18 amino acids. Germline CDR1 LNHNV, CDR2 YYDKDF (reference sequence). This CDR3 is CATSNYDRGASGANVLTF. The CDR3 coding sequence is TGTGCCACCAGCAACTATGACCGGGGGGCCTCTGGGGCCAACGTCCTGACTTTC.

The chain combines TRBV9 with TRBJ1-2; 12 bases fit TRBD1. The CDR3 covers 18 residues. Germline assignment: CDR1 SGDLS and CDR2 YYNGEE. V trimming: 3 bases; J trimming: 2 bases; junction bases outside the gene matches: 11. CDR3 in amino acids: CASSGRPGQGAWNYGYTF. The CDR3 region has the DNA TGTGCCAGCAGCGGGCGACCGGGACAGGGGGCTTGGAACTATGGCTACACCTTC.

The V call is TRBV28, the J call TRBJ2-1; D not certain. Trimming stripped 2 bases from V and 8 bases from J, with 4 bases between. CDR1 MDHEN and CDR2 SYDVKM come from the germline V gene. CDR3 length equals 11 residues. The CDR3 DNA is TGTGCCAGCAGTTTAGAGGATGAGCAGTTCTTC. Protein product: CASSLEDEQFF.

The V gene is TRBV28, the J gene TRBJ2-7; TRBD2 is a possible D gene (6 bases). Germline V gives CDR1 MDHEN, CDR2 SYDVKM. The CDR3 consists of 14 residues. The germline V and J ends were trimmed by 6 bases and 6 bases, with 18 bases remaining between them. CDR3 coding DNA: TGTGCCAGCAGCCCAGACAGTCGGGGGTTCGAGCAGTACTTC. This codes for CASSPDSRGFEQYF.

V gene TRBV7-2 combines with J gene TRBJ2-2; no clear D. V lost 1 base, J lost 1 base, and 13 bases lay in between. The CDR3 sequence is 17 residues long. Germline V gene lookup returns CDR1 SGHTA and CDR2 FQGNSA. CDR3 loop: CASSLVSAVLNTGELFF. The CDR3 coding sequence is TGTGCCAGCAGCTTAGTCAGTGCAGTCTTGAACACCGGGGAGCTGTTTTTT.

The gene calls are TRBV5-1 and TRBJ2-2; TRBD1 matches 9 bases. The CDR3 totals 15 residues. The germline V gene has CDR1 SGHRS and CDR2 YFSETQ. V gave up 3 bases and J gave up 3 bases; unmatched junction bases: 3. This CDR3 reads CASSSTGGYTGELFF. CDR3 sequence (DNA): TGCGCCAGCAGCTCGACAGGGGGATACACCGGGGAGCTGTTTTTT.

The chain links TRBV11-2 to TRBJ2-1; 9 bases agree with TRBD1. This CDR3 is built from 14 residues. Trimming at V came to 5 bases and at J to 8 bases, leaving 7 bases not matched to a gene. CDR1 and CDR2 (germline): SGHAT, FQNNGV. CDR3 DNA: TGTGCCAGCAGCACCGGGACAGGGATCTATGAGCAGTTCTTC. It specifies CASSTGTGIYEQFF.

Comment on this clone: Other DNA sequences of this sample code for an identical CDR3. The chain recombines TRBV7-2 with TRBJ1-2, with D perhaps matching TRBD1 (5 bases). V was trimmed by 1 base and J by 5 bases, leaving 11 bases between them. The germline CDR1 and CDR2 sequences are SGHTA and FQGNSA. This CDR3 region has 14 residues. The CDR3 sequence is CASSLGQGRYGYTF. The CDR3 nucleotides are TGTGCCAGCAGCTTAGGTCAGGGCCGGTATGGCTACACCTTC.